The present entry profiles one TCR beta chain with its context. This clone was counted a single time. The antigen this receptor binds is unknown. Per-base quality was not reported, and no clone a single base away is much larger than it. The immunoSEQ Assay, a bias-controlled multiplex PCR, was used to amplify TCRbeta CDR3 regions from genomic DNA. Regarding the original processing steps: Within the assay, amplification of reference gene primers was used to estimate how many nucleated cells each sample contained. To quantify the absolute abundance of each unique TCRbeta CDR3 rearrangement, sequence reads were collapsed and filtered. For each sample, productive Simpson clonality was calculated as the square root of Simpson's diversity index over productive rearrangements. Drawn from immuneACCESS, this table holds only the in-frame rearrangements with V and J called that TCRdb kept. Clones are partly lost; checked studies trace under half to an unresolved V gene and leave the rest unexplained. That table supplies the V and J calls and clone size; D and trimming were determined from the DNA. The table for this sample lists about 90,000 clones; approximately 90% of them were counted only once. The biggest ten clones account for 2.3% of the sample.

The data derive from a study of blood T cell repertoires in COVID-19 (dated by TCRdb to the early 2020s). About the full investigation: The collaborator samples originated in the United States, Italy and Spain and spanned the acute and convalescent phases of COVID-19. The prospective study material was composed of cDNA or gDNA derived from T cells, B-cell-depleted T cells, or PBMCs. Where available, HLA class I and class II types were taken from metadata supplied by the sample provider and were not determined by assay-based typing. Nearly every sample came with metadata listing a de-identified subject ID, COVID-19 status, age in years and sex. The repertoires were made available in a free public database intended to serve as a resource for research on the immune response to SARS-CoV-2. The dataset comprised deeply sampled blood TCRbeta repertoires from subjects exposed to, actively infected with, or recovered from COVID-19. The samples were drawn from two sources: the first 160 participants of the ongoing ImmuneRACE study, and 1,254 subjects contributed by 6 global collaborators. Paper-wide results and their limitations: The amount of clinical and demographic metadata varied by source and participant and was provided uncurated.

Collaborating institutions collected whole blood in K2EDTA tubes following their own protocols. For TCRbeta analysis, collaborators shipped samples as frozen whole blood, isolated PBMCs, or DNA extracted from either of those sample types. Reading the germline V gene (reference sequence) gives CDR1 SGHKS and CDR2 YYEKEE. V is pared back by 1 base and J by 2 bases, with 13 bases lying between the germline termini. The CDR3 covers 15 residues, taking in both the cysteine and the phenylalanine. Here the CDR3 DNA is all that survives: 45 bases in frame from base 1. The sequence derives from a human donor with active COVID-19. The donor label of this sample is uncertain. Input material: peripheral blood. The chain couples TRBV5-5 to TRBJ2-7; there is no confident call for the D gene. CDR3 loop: CASSLRWQAAYEQYF. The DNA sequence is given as TGTGCCAGCAGCTTGCGTTGGCAGGCTGCCTACGAGCAGTACTTC.